The rows below give T cell receptor beta chains drawn from one sample of a study of cytomegalovirus exposure and HLA in healthy donors. Assay: immunoSEQ multiplex PCR; the TCRdb copy retains only in-frame clones and omits some. The table has 120,000 or so clones, about 80% seen once. The specimen sequenced was PBMCs. The receptors shown here come from a man younger than 35 in good health and CMV-seronegative. CDR3s include the opening cysteine and the closing phenylalanine or tryptophan. Fields, in order: CDR3 protein, CDR3 DNA, D gene, V gene, CDR3 length, clone size, J gene. D genes are given only for firm matches. Clone size is given for some rows only: seen once, a few or many times, or a class if the clone is expanded.

CDR3 protein: CASMGGGEQFF
CDR3 DNA: TGTGCCAGCATGGGGGGTGGGGAGCAGTTCTTC
D gene: NA
V gene: TRBV2
CDR3 length: 11
clone size: few
J gene: TRBJ2-1

CDR3 protein: CASSSPGGRSGYGYTF
CDR3 DNA: TGTGCCAGCAGCTCCCCCGGGGGGCGCTCTGGCTATGGCTACACCTTC
D gene: NA
V gene: TRBV7-9
CDR3 length: 16
clone size: once
J gene: TRBJ1-2

CDR3 protein: CASSPGQMNTEAFF
CDR3 DNA: TGTGCCAGCAGCCCCGGACAAATGAACACTGAAGCTTTCTTT
D gene: NA
V gene: TRBV9
CDR3 length: 14
clone size: once
J gene: TRBJ1-1

CDR3 protein: CASSLWDSSTDTQYF
CDR3 DNA: TGTGCCAGCAGTTTATGGGACTCTAGCACAGATACGCAGTATTTT
D gene: NA
V gene: TRBV27
CDR3 length: 15
clone size: NA
J gene: TRBJ2-3

CDR3 protein: CASSYSSGTANTEAFF
CDR3 DNA: TGTGCCAGCAGTTACTCGAGTGGGACAGCGAACACTGAAGCTTTCTTT
D gene: TRBD1
V gene: TRBV6-5
CDR3 length: 16
clone size: NA
J gene: TRBJ1-1

CDR3 protein: CASREGQLRAFF
CDR3 DNA: TGTGCCAGCCGTGAAGGACAATTGAGGGCTTTCTTT
D gene: NA
V gene: TRBV25-1
CDR3 length: 12
clone size: NA
J gene: TRBJ1-1

CDR3 protein: CASSWGDRTNYGYTF
CDR3 DNA: TGTGCCAGCAGCTGGGGGGACAGGACCAACTATGGCTACACCTTC
D gene: TRBD1
V gene: TRBV9
CDR3 length: 15
clone size: NA
J gene: TRBJ1-2

CDR3 protein: CASRTGTSVFNEQFF
CDR3 DNA: TGCGCCAGCAGAACCGGGACTAGCGTTTTCAATGAGCAGTTCTTC
D gene: TRBD2
V gene: TRBV5-1
CDR3 length: 15
clone size: NA
J gene: TRBJ2-1

CDR3 protein: CASDLGGNQETQYF
CDR3 DNA: TGTGCCAGCGACCTTGGGGGGAACCAAGAGACCCAGTACTTC
D gene: NA
V gene: TRBV7-9
CDR3 length: 14
clone size: NA
J gene: TRBJ2-5

CDR3 protein: CASSLVGALNTEAFF
CDR3 DNA: TGTGCCAGCAGCTTAGTGGGGGCTTTGAACACTGAAGCTTTCTTT
D gene: NA
V gene: TRBV7-9
CDR3 length: 15
clone size: NA
J gene: TRBJ1-1

CDR3 protein: CASSEGTGPYEQYF
CDR3 DNA: TGTGCCAGCAGTGAAGGGACAGGCCCCTACGAGCAGTACTTC
D gene: TRBD1
V gene: TRBV2
CDR3 length: 14
clone size: NA
J gene: TRBJ2-7

CDR3 protein: CASSLQGATNEKLFF
CDR3 DNA: TGTGCCAGCAGCCTACAGGGGGCAACTAATGAAAAACTGTTTTTT
D gene: TRBD1
V gene: TRBV7-9
CDR3 length: 15
clone size: once
J gene: TRBJ1-4

CDR3 protein: CASSWGQGRANYGYTF
CDR3 DNA: TGTGCCAGCAGCTGGGGACAGGGACGAGCTAACTATGGCTACACCTTC
D gene: TRBD1
V gene: TRBV5-6
CDR3 length: 16
clone size: NA
J gene: TRBJ1-2

CDR3 protein: CASSFSTGLNTEAFF
CDR3 DNA: TGTGCCAGCAGTTTTTCTACAGGGTTAAACACTGAAGCTTTCTTT
D gene: NA
V gene: TRBV6-5
CDR3 length: 15
clone size: NA
J gene: TRBJ1-1

CDR3 protein: CASTAGARDRGIYEQYF
CDR3 DNA: TGTGCCAGTACCGCTGGGGCGCGAGACAGGGGTATCTACGAGCAGTACTTC
D gene: TRBD1
V gene: TRBV19
CDR3 length: 17
clone size: few
J gene: TRBJ2-7

CDR3 protein: CASSGGISGDQETQYF
CDR3 DNA: TGTGCCAGCAGCGGAGGGATTTCGGGGGACCAAGAGACCCAGTACTTC
D gene: NA
V gene: TRBV2
CDR3 length: 16
clone size: NA
J gene: TRBJ2-5

CDR3 protein: CASSFTGHEQYF
CDR3 DNA: TGCGCCAGCAGCTTTACAGGGCACGAGCAGTACTTC
D gene: NA
V gene: TRBV5-1
CDR3 length: 12
clone size: NA
J gene: TRBJ2-7

CDR3 protein: CASSGGSWGVGEKLFF
CDR3 DNA: TGTGCCAGCAGCGGGGGATCTTGGGGGGTAGGAGAAAAACTGTTTTTT
D gene: NA
V gene: TRBV9
CDR3 length: 16
clone size: NA
J gene: TRBJ1-4

CDR3 protein: CASRPGTGYEQYF
CDR3 DNA: TGCGCCAGCAGACCCGGGACAGGTTACGAGCAGTACTTC
D gene: TRBD1
V gene: TRBV5-1
CDR3 length: 13
clone size: NA
J gene: TRBJ2-7

CDR3 protein: CASSFNRGQKGTEAFF
CDR3 DNA: TGTGCCAGCAGTTTTAACAGGGGGCAGAAGGGCACTGAAGCTTTCTTT
D gene: TRBD1
V gene: TRBV27
CDR3 length: 16
clone size: few
J gene: TRBJ1-1

CDR3 protein: CASSQPGQGSGNEKLFF
CDR3 DNA: TGCGCCAGCAGCCAGCCGGGACAGGGGTCGGGAAATGAAAAACTGTTTTTT
D gene: TRBD1
V gene: TRBV4-3
CDR3 length: 17
clone size: NA
J gene: TRBJ1-4

CDR3 protein: CASSERELAKNIQYF
CDR3 DNA: TGTGCCAGCAGTGAGAGGGAGTTAGCCAAAAACATTCAGTACTTC
D gene: NA
V gene: TRBV2
CDR3 length: 15
clone size: once
J gene: TRBJ2-4

CDR3 protein: CASSPGGFMPQHF
CDR3 DNA: TGTGCCAGCAGTCCCGGCGGGTTCATGCCTCAGCATTTT
D gene: NA
V gene: TRBV2
CDR3 length: 13
clone size: NA
J gene: TRBJ1-5

CDR3 protein: CASSIRQGLIDGYTF
CDR3 DNA: TGTGCCAGTAGTATCCGCCAGGGGTTAATCGATGGCTACACCTTC
D gene: NA
V gene: TRBV19
CDR3 length: 15
clone size: NA
J gene: TRBJ1-2

CDR3 protein: CASSLGGSGGYGYTF
CDR3 DNA: TGTGCCAGCAGCCTGGGAGGGTCCGGAGGCTATGGCTACACCTTC
D gene: NA
V gene: TRBV11-2
CDR3 length: 15
clone size: NA
J gene: TRBJ1-2

CDR3 protein: CASSPSGGGLYF
CDR3 DNA: TGTGCCAGCAGCCCAAGTGGGGGCGGGCTGTACTTC
D gene: NA
V gene: TRBV7-9
CDR3 length: 12
clone size: NA
J gene: TRBJ2-7

CDR3 protein: CASSLVTGLDTEAFF
CDR3 DNA: TGTGCCAGCAGCTTAGTAACAGGGTTAGACACTGAAGCTTTCTTT
D gene: NA
V gene: TRBV7-9
CDR3 length: 15
clone size: NA
J gene: TRBJ1-1

CDR3 protein: CASSLDSSYAYYGYTF
CDR3 DNA: TGCGCCAGCAGCTTGGATTCGTCATACGCGTACTATGGCTACACCTTC
D gene: NA
V gene: TRBV5-1
CDR3 length: 16
clone size: NA
J gene: TRBJ1-2

CDR3 protein: CASSTIPGQATQETQYF
CDR3 DNA: TGTGCCAGCTCAACAATACCTGGACAGGCGACCCAAGAGACCCAGTACTTC
D gene: TRBD1
V gene: TRBV18
CDR3 length: 17
clone size: NA
J gene: TRBJ2-5

CDR3 protein: CASTSVGTQYF
CDR3 DNA: TGTGCCAGCACCTCGGTCGGGACCCAGTACTTC
D gene: NA
V gene: TRBV7-2
CDR3 length: 11
clone size: NA
J gene: TRBJ2-5

CDR3 protein: CASSLISGVKETQYF
CDR3 DNA: TGTGCCAGCTCCCTTATTTCGGGGGTGAAAGAGACCCAGTACTTC
D gene: NA
V gene: TRBV18
CDR3 length: 15
clone size: few
J gene: TRBJ2-5

CDR3 protein: CASSGRTGSEKLFF
CDR3 DNA: TGTGCCAGTAGTGGCCGGACAGGGAGTGAAAAACTGTTTTTT
D gene: TRBD1
V gene: TRBV19
CDR3 length: 14
clone size: once
J gene: TRBJ1-4

CDR3 protein: CASSQSEGITEAFF
CDR3 DNA: TGTGCCAGCAGCCAATCGGAGGGAATCACTGAAGCTTTCTTT
D gene: NA
V gene: TRBV16
CDR3 length: 14
clone size: NA
J gene: TRBJ1-1

CDR3 protein: CASSYSRGNIQYF
CDR3 DNA: TGTGCCAGCAGTTACTCGCGTGGTAACATTCAGTACTTC
D gene: NA
V gene: TRBV6-5
CDR3 length: 13
clone size: NA
J gene: TRBJ2-4

CDR3 protein: CASSVGLQGLAYEQYF
CDR3 DNA: TGTGCCAGCAGCGTAGGGTTACAGGGATTAGCCTACGAGCAGTACTTC
D gene: NA
V gene: TRBV9
CDR3 length: 16
clone size: NA
J gene: TRBJ2-7

CDR3 protein: CASKTLAGGKETQYF
CDR3 DNA: TGTGCCAGCAAAACTCTAGCGGGGGGAAAAGAGACCCAGTACTTC
D gene: TRBD2
V gene: TRBV5-5
CDR3 length: 15
clone size: once
J gene: TRBJ2-5

CDR3 protein: CASSQGAQTDTQYF
CDR3 DNA: TGCGCCAGCAGCCAAGGGGCGCAAACAGATACGCAGTATTTT
D gene: NA
V gene: TRBV4-1
CDR3 length: 14
clone size: NA
J gene: TRBJ2-3

CDR3 protein: CASSPRVSNQPQHF
CDR3 DNA: TGTGCCAGCAGCCCCCGGGTTAGCAATCAGCCCCAGCATTTT
D gene: NA
V gene: TRBV6-5
CDR3 length: 14
clone size: few
J gene: TRBJ1-5

CDR3 protein: CASSLAPGSYGYTF
CDR3 DNA: TGTGCCAGCAGCTTAGCTCCGGGTTCCTATGGCTACACCTTC
D gene: NA
V gene: TRBV13
CDR3 length: 14
clone size: NA
J gene: TRBJ1-2

CDR3 protein: CASSFAQAFSYNEQFF
CDR3 DNA: TGCGCCAGCAGCTTCGCCCAGGCGTTTTCGTACAATGAGCAGTTCTTC
D gene: NA
V gene: TRBV5-1
CDR3 length: 16
clone size: few
J gene: TRBJ2-1

CDR3 protein: CASTPGTDNSPLHF
CDR3 DNA: TGTGCCAGCACCCCAGGGACAGATAATTCACCCCTCCACTTT
D gene: TRBD1
V gene: TRBV4-2
CDR3 length: 14
clone size: NA
J gene: TRBJ1-6

CDR3 protein: CASSEKEAVAYEQYF
CDR3 DNA: TGTGCCAGCAGCGAAAAGGAGGCGGTAGCCTACGAGCAGTACTTC
D gene: NA
V gene: TRBV5-6
CDR3 length: 15
clone size: NA
J gene: TRBJ2-7

CDR3 protein: CASSQGSGYEQYF
CDR3 DNA: TGTGCCAGCTCACAGGGGTCTGGATACGAGCAGTACTTC
D gene: NA
V gene: TRBV18
CDR3 length: 13
clone size: NA
J gene: TRBJ2-7

CDR3 protein: CASSLYGGTVSNQPQHF
CDR3 DNA: TGTGCCAGCAGTTTATATGGGGGGACAGTTAGCAATCAGCCCCAGCATTTT
D gene: TRBD1
V gene: TRBV27
CDR3 length: 17
clone size: NA
J gene: TRBJ1-5

CDR3 protein: CAISRDIFYGYTF
CDR3 DNA: TGTGCCATCAGTCGGGACATCTTCTATGGCTACACCTTC
D gene: NA
V gene: TRBV10-3
CDR3 length: 13
clone size: NA
J gene: TRBJ1-2

CDR3 protein: CASSQGDSEKLFF
CDR3 DNA: TGCGCCAGCAGCCAGGGGGACAGCGAAAAACTGTTTTTT
D gene: TRBD1
V gene: TRBV4-1
CDR3 length: 13
clone size: NA
J gene: TRBJ1-4

CDR3 protein: CASSYSTIGGPKTQYF
CDR3 DNA: TGTGCCAGCAGTTACTCGACCATCGGGGGGCCAAAGACCCAGTACTTC
D gene: NA
V gene: TRBV6-5
CDR3 length: 16
clone size: NA
J gene: TRBJ2-5

CDR3 protein: CATPPRVEREQFF
CDR3 DNA: TGTGCCACCCCTCCCCGGGTGGAGAGAGAGCAGTTCTTC
D gene: NA
V gene: TRBV7-9
CDR3 length: 13
clone size: once
J gene: TRBJ2-1

CDR3 protein: CASSLVGAGTEAFF
CDR3 DNA: TGTGCCAGCAGCTTAGTGGGGGCCGGCACTGAAGCTTTCTTT
D gene: NA
V gene: TRBV7-2
CDR3 length: 14
clone size: NA
J gene: TRBJ1-1

CDR3 protein: CASTGPGQGNNSPLHF
CDR3 DNA: TGTGCCAGCACGGGACCGGGACAGGGGAATAATTCACCCCTCCACTTT
D gene: TRBD1
V gene: TRBV7-2
CDR3 length: 16
clone size: NA
J gene: TRBJ1-6